The subject of this entry is one TCR beta chain. Its matching antigen is unknown. Germline V lookup: CDR1 SGHAT, CDR2 FQNNGV. V was pared by 4 bases and J by 5 bases, with 11 bases between. The CDR3 totals 13 residues. Treatment was busulfan-fludarabine conditioning, a marrow graft, and cyclophosphamide on days +3 and +4. Sequenced by immunoSEQ multiplex PCR; TCRdb stores in-frame clones only, minus some. The data show fewer than 20,000 clones, roughly nine tenths seen once. This sample is part of a study of T cells after posttransplantation cyclophosphamide. Points from the study as a whole: Tissue-infiltrating T cells from skin or gut overlapped little with blood T cells.

This chain connects TRBV11-2 to TRBJ2-5; tentatively, D is TRBD2 (5 bases). This TCR derives from a male patient between 60 and 69 years old who received an allogeneic stem cell transplant from a related donor and was CMV-positive. Among the T cells, some may be from the graft donor. Sequenced here: CD4+ T cells sorted from blood, sampled after allogeneic stem cell transplant with posttransplant cyclophosphamide. The chain's CDR3 is CASSSARAETQYF. The CDR3 nucleotides are TGTGCCAGCAGCTCCGCGCGGGCGGAGACCCAGTACTTC.